The rows below give T cell receptor beta chains drawn from one sample of a study of early T cells in non-severe SARS-CoV-2 infection. TCRdb analysed the 5' RACE reads with MiXCR anew, one entry per CDR3 protein. The sample holds more than 90,000 distinct CDR3 sequences, roughly 13% seen once. Source material: whole blood. The receptor set was obtained from an adult who was a healthcare worker with PCR-confirmed SARS-CoV-2 infection or an uninfected control (not recorded which). CDR3s include the opening cysteine and the closing phenylalanine or tryptophan. D genes are given only for firm matches. Part of the rows lack a size; the others show once, few, many or a class for expanded clones.

TGTGCCAGCAGCCCAGACCCGGGACAGGGGGGCAGACGGACTGAAGCTTTCTTT CASSPDPGQGGRRTEAFF TRBV7-9 TRBD1 TRBJ1-1 NA
TGCGCCAGCAGCCAAGCGAAAGTCGGTGAGGGCTACGAGCAGTACTTC CASSQAKVGEGYEQYF TRBV4-3 NA TRBJ2-7 NA
TGTGCCAGCAGTGTTAGCCACGCCGGCACAGATACGCAGTATTTT CASSVSHAGTDTQYF TRBV6-4 NA TRBJ2-3 many
TGTGCCAGCAGCTTGGGACAGAATAGCAATCAGCCCCAGCATTTT CASSLGQNSNQPQHF TRBV5-5 NA TRBJ1-5 few
TGTGCCAGCAACTCTCGACAGGGATTTGCCTACAATGAGCAGTTCTTC CASNSRQGFAYNEQFF TRBV28 TRBD1 TRBJ2-1 many
TGTGCCAGCAGTTTTGCGGGGGGGCCGGCCGAGCAGTACTTC CASSFAGGPAEQYF TRBV12-3/TRBV12-4 TRBD2 TRBJ2-7 NA
TGCAGCGTTGCGACAACGAGCGCCGGGGAGCTGTTTTTT CSVATTSAGELFF TRBV29-1 NA TRBJ2-2 few
TGTGCCAGCAGCCAAGATTTGGCAAACGAAGCTTTCTTT CASSQDLANEAFF TRBV14 NA TRBJ1-1 NA
TGTGCCAGCAGTTTGGCGGGACAAGTTAACAATGAGCAGTTCTTC CASSLAGQVNNEQFF TRBV28 NA TRBJ2-1 few
TGTGCCAGCAGGGGCCCGGACGAGCAAGAGACCCAGTACTTC CASRGPDEQETQYF TRBV7-2 NA TRBJ2-5 NA
TGTGCCAGCAGGTCCCAGGGGGTCAGGGAGAGGACCGGGGAGCTGTTTTTT CASRSQGVRERTGELFF TRBV28 TRBD1 TRBJ2-2 NA
TGTGCCACCTGGGACAGGGTGGCTTTCTTT CATWDRVAFF TRBV28 TRBD1 TRBJ1-1 many
TGTGCCAGCAGTTGGGAGGGTACGCAGTATTTT CASSWEGTQYF TRBV28 TRBD2 TRBJ2-3 NA
TGTGCCAGCAGTTATCATACCGGGGAGCTGTTTTTT CASSYHTGELFF TRBV2 NA TRBJ2-2 few
TGTGCCAGCAGTAAGACTAGCCTCGGGGATACGCAGTATTTT CASSKTSLGDTQYF TRBV6-4 TRBD2 TRBJ2-3 NA
TGCAGCGTTAAGTCAGGGAACACTGAAGCTTTCTTT CSVKSGNTEAFF TRBV29-1 NA TRBJ1-1 NA
TGCAGTGCCACAAGTTCAGCCTCTGGAAACACCATATATTTT CSATSSASGNTIYF TRBV20-1 NA TRBJ1-3 NA
TGTGCCAGCAGCTTAACCCCCCCAGGACACACTGAAGCTTTCTTT CASSLTPPGHTEAFF TRBV7-9 NA TRBJ1-1 many
TGCGCCAGCATTCCGGGACAGGGGGCATCGGGTGAGCAGTTCTTC CASIPGQGASGEQFF TRBV5-1 TRBD1 TRBJ2-1 many
TGTGCCAGCAGTGCCCGACAGGGAGAAGCTTTCTTT CASSARQGEAFF TRBV25-1 TRBD1 TRBJ1-1 NA
TGTGCCACCAGTGATTCCAGCCAAGAGACCCAGTACTTC CATSDSSQETQYF TRBV24-1 NA TRBJ2-5 many
TGTGCCAGCAGCCCCGAGGGGGCTAGCGGGGGGCCATTTGTCACCGGGGAGCTGTTTTTT CASSPEGASGGPFVTGELFF TRBV12-3/TRBV12-4 TRBD2 TRBJ2-2 many
TGTGCCAGCAGTCCCCCGGGACAGGGGACTGAAGCTTTCTTT CASSPPGQGTEAFF TRBV28 TRBD1 TRBJ1-1 NA
TGTGCCAGCAACCTCGACAGGAGTCACTACTATGGCTACACCTTC CASNLDRSHYYGYTF TRBV28 NA TRBJ1-2 many
TGCGCCAGCAGCCAAGTAGACATGGGTTTTCGGAGGCAAACTGAAGCTTTCTTT CASSQVDMGFRRQTEAFF TRBV4-1 NA TRBJ1-1 few
TGTGCCAGCAGCTTTGGTCCCGGGGGACAGGCTGAAGCTTTCTTT CASSFGPGGQAEAFF TRBV7-9 TRBD1 TRBJ1-1 many
TGCGCCAGCAGGGCGAGCGGGACTAGCCAGTTCTTC CASRASGTSQFF TRBV5-1 TRBD2 TRBJ2-1 many
TGTGCCAGCAGCTTAGTCCAGACGGATACCTACGAGCAGTACTTC CASSLVQTDTYEQYF TRBV7-2 NA TRBJ2-7 NA
TGTGCCAGCAGTTACATTGTGAAGACAGGGGCGAGCTCCTACGAGCAGTACTTC CASSYIVKTGASSYEQYF TRBV6-5 TRBD1 TRBJ2-7 NA
TGTGCCAGCAGCTTGGCAGGGGCTGGTGATACGCAGTATTTT CASSLAGAGDTQYF TRBV7-6 NA TRBJ2-3 NA
TGTGCCAGCAGCCATGACTACAGGGTCCACAATGAGCAGTTCTTC CASSHDYRVHNEQFF TRBV7-3 NA TRBJ2-1 few
TGCGCCAGCAGCTTTTCGACAGGGTCTAATGAAAAACTGTTTTTT CASSFSTGSNEKLFF TRBV5-1 TRBD1 TRBJ1-4 few
TGCAGTGCTAGTAACAGGAGAAACTATGGCTACACCTTC CSASNRRNYGYTF TRBV20-1 NA TRBJ1-2 many
TGTGCCACCAGTGATGGCCCTCAAGAGACCCAGTACTTC CATSDGPQETQYF TRBV24-1 NA TRBJ2-5 many
TGTGCCAGCAGCTTAAAGGGGGCCTTGTTCTTC CASSLKGALFF TRBV7-7 TRBD1 TRBJ2-5 NA
TGTGCCAGCAGCCCGACGCCGACAGCTGGGGCCAACGTCCTGACTTTC CASSPTPTAGANVLTF TRBV28 NA TRBJ2-6 few
TGCAGCGATTCGTTTGGTGGACAGTACACAGATACGCAGTATTTT CSDSFGGQYTDTQYF TRBV29-1 NA TRBJ2-3 NA
TGTGCCAGTATCGCGGGGAGCACCGGGGAGCTGTTTTTT CASIAGSTGELFF TRBV19 NA TRBJ2-2 few
TGCGCCAGCAGCTCCTACGGACAGGGCACCGAGCAGTACTTC CASSSYGQGTEQYF TRBV5-1 TRBD1 TRBJ2-7 NA
TGTGCCATACTACAGGGACTCGGTGAGCAGTTCTTC CAILQGLGEQFF TRBV2 NA TRBJ2-1 NA
TGTGCCAGCAGTTACTCGGTGAAAGGTGGAACCCAGTACTTC CASSYSVKGGTQYF TRBV6-6 NA TRBJ2-5 NA
TGCAGTGCTAGAGGCAGGGGGAATGAGCAGTTCTTC CSARGRGNEQFF TRBV20-1 TRBD1 TRBJ2-1 few